The 20 T cell receptor beta chains below were found in one sample sequenced in a study of technical replicates of blood from a handful of donors. Profiled with immunoSEQ multiplex PCR; TCRdb holds only in-frame clones, not every one. This table has tens of thousands of clones, roughly 96% appearing once. Sequencing was carried out using T cells isolated from PBMCs. The receptors originated from a human donor in good health.

The chain carries TRBV5-6 and TRBJ2-7, with a tentative D call TRBD1 (6 bases). The CDR3 runs to 14 residues. Germline V gives CDR1 SGHDT, CDR2 YYEEEE. V was clipped by 4 bases and J by 3 bases, with 14 bases between them. Here the CDR3 DNA reads TGTGCCAGCAGCCCAATTCAGGGGTACTACGAGCAGTACTTC. As protein: CASSPIQGYYEQYF.

This chain links TRBV20-1 with TRBJ1-2, with TRBD1 identical over 9 bases. The CDR3 sequence is 11 residues long. V shed 4 bases and J 7 bases; nucleotides not matched to a gene: 1. The germline CDR1 and CDR2 sequences are DFQATT and SNEGSKA (reference sequence). The CDR3 nucleotides read TGCAGTGCTATACAGGGGGCTGGCTACACCTTC. Translated: CSAIQGAGYTF.

The J gene is TRBJ2-3, the V gene TRBV9; no reliable D call. Germline V lookup: CDR1 SGDLS, CDR2 YYNGEE. V was clipped by 4 bases and J by 2 bases, with 5 bases between them. The CDR3 is 12 residues long. CDR3 nucleotides: TGTGCCAGCAGCCCCCACACAGATACGCAGTATTTT. It encodes CASSPHTDTQYF.

The chain joins TRBV7-9 to TRBJ1-4, with a tentative D call TRBD1 (6 bases). V lost 5 bases, J lost 2 bases, and 15 bases lay in between. CDR1 SEHNR and CDR2 FQNEAQ come from the germline V gene (reference sequence). This CDR3 has 16 residues. CDR3 coding DNA: TGTGCCAGCAGCCCCCCTCTTCAGGGGACTAATGAAAAACTGTTTTTT. Protein: CASSPPLQGTNEKLFF.

The J gene is TRBJ2-7, the V gene TRBV29-1; D not resolved. V was shortened by 2 bases and J by 2 bases, with 10 bases between the two germline ends. The CDR3 length is 13 residues. Germline V gene lookup returns CDR1 SQVTM and CDR2 ANQGSEA. This CDR3 reads CSVESVIPYEQYF. The CDR3 region has the DNA TGCAGCGTTGAATCGGTGATCCCCTACGAGCAGTACTTC.

The chain combines TRBV30 with TRBJ2-1; 8 nucleotides agree with TRBD1. Germline V gene lookup returns CDR1 GTSNPN and CDR2 SVGIG (reference sequence). This CDR3 is built from 15 residues. Trimming cost V 2 bases and J 6 bases; bases outside gene matches: 9. The CDR3 coding sequence is TGTGCCTGGAGTCCTGATTGGACAGGGTCCAATGAGCAGTTCTTC. Its protein is CAWSPDWTGSNEQFF.

The gene calls are TRBV10-3 and TRBJ2-6; 8 bases align to TRBD1. The J segment lost 2 bases and the V segment lost 3 bases, leaving 6 bases of the junction unmatched. CDR3 length equals 17 residues. Germline CDR1 and CDR2: ENHRY and SYGVKD. Here the CDR3 DNA reads TGTGCCATCAGTGACTCCAGGGGGCGGGCTGGGGCCAACGTCCTGACTTTC. This codes for CAISDSRGRAGANVLTF.

Note on this clone: The same CDR3 is also encoded by other DNA sequences in this sample. The chain couples TRBV7-9 to TRBJ2-7, with D tentatively TRBD2 (6 bases). The CDR3 runs to 13 residues. Per the germline V gene, CDR1 is SEHNR and CDR2 is FQNEAQ (reference sequence). Between the trimmed V and J ends, which lost 0 bases and 4 bases, there was a span of 7 bases. As DNA, the CDR3 is TGTGCCAGCAGCTTAGCGGGAGGTTACGAGCAGTACTTC. Encoded protein: CASSLAGGYEQYF.

The genes are TRBV27 and TRBJ1-2; TRBD1 is a possible D gene (5 bases). This CDR3 has 17 residues. In germline, CDR1 is MNHEY, CDR2 SMNVEV (reference sequence). V gave up 3 bases and J gave up 4 bases, with 21 bases separating them. DNA of the CDR3: TGTGCCAGCAGTTTGCAAGGAGTGGGCAGGGCAAGCTATGGCTACACCTTC. It translates to CASSLQGVGRASYGYTF.

Only one count was recorded for this clone. The genes are TRBV29-1 and TRBJ1-3; a weak D match, TRBD1 (6 bases). Trimming left V 6 bases short and J 4 bases short, with 13 bases between. Germline CDR1 is SQVTM and CDR2 is ANQGSEA. CDR3 length: 13 amino acids. CDR3 in amino acids: CSVARGLGNTIYF. The CDR3 DNA reads as TGCAGCGTCGCCAGGGGCTTAGGAAACACCATATATTTT.

The chain joins TRBV25-1 to TRBJ2-7, with 8 bases identical to TRBD2. The germline CDR1 and CDR2 sequences are MGHDK and SYGVNS. V dropped 3 bases and J dropped 0; count of bases not matched to a gene: 7. CDR3 size: 16 residues. CDR3 DNA sequence: TGTGCCAGCAGTGATGCAGAGGCGGGAGGCTCCTACGAGCAGTACTTC. Its protein is CASSDAEAGGSYEQYF.

The chain employs TRBV14 and TRBJ1-2; no clear D. Trimming took 0 bases from V and 0 from J, leaving 17 bases between them. Germline-derived CDR1 and CDR2 are SGHDN and FVKESK. CDR3 length equals 18 residues. Written as DNA, the CDR3 is TGTGCCAGCAGCCAAGAATCCCCCCATGCCTTAGCTAACTATGGCTACACCTTC. Its translation: CASSQESPHALANYGYTF.

This chain uses TRBV4-1 with TRBJ1-1; 8 bases map to TRBD1. There are 13 residues in the CDR3. The V gene end was trimmed by 4 bases and the J gene end by 8 bases; junction bases not matched to a gene: 6. Germline CDR1 and CDR2: MGHRA and YSYEKL. In DNA, the CDR3 is TGCGCCAGCAGCCCCGGGACAGGCTCCGAAGCTTTCTTT. Protein: CASSPGTGSEAFF.

The chain joins TRBV10-2 to TRBJ1-4; D not resolved. The CDR3 is made up of 13 amino acids. Germline V gene lookup returns CDR1 WSHSY and CDR2 SAAADI. Trimming took 0 bases from V and 7 from J, leaving 6 bases between them. CDR3: CASSESEGEKLFF. CDR3 in DNA: TGCGCCAGCAGTGAGTCTGAGGGTGAAAAACTGTTTTTT.

The rearrangement uses TRBV11-2 and TRBJ2-5; the D gene is possibly TRBD2 (6 bases). Trimming removed 5 bases from V and 4 bases from J, with 17 bases in between. The CDR3 is 15 residues long. Germline lookup yields CDR1 SGHAT and CDR2 FQNNGV. The CDR3 DNA follows: TGTGCCAGCAGCCCTAACCCGACTAGGGGAGAGACCCAGTACTTC. Its translation is CASSPNPTRGETQYF.

The rearrangement joins TRBV28 to TRBJ2-7; 10 positions agree with TRBD2. The CDR3 is made up of 16 amino acids. Germline V gives CDR1 MDHEN, CDR2 SYDVKM. V gave up 6 bases and J gave up 6 bases; unmatched junction bases: 14. The CDR3 nucleotides are TGTGCCAGCAGGCCCCGTGGGATAGCGGGAGGATTCGAGCAGTACTTC. This encodes CASRPRGIAGGFEQYF.

The chain uses TRBV25-1 and TRBJ2-3; 9 nucleotides align to TRBD1. CDR3 size: 18 residues. Germline V lookup: CDR1 MGHDK, CDR2 SYGVNS. V was clipped by 5 bases and J by 3 bases; unmatched bases: 15. The CDR3 reads CASSPLGGGQGETDTQYF. The CDR3 coding sequence is TGTGCCAGCAGTCCCCTCGGCGGGGGACAGGGTGAAACAGATACGCAGTATTTT.

The rearrangement links TRBV2 to TRBJ1-5; 9 positions agree with TRBD1. The CDR3 length is 16 residues. Germline V gene lookup returns CDR1 SNHLY and CDR2 FYNNEI. The ends lost 6 bases at V and 0 bases at J; junction bases unmatched: 6. CDR3 DNA sequence: TGTGCCAGCAGCTGGGACAGGGTCAATAGCAATCAGCCCCAGCATTTT. It codes for CASSWDRVNSNQPQHF. The full variable domain, with the rest looked up from reference TRBV2 and TRBJ1-5, is EPEVTQTPSHQVTQMGQEVILRCVPISNHLYFYWYRQILGQKVEFLVSFYNNEISEKSEIFDDQFSVERPDGSNFTLKIRSTKLEDSAMYFCASSWDRVNSNQPQHFGDGTRLSIL.

This chain joins TRBV28 and TRBJ2-2, with 10 bases fitting TRBD2. With 5 bases clipped from V and 0 bases from J, the junction kept 6 bases outside the gene matches. The CDR3 runs 17 residues. CDR1 and CDR2 (germline): MDHEN, SYDVKM. The CDR3 DNA reads TGTGCCAGCAGTCCAGGGACTAGCGCAGCGAACACCGGGGAGCTGTTTTTT. Protein product: CASSPGTSAANTGELFF.

This chain joins TRBV27 and TRBJ2-5; 8 positions match TRBD2. Germline trimming cut 2 bases from V and 5 bases from J; bases unmatched to any gene: 10. The CDR3 extends over 16 amino acids. From germline, CDR1 is MNHEY and CDR2 SMNVEV (reference sequence). In DNA, the CDR3 is TGTGCCAGCAGTTTAAGCGGGAGAGTCGTAGGGGAGACCCAGTACTTC. This encodes CASSLSGRVVGETQYF.